This T cell receptor beta chain was sequenced for a study of CD8+ T cells in alopecia areata. The overall study: At a dose of 5 to 10 mg twice daily, oral tofacitinib was given to treated patients. Among treated patients, severity was scored by affected scalp area percentage.

Germline V CDR1 and CDR2: MNHEY, SMNVEV (reference sequence). This CDR3 is 15 amino acids long. Trimming cost V 5 bases and J 3 bases; bases outside gene matches: 6. RNA extraction and reverse transcription yielded cDNA as sequencing template. Profiling relied on immunoSEQ multiplex PCR, and the TCRdb table lists in-frame clones only, not all of them. The sample shows approximately 140,000 clones, 85% to 90% of them seen only once. Treatment defined: oral pan-JAK inhibitor, 5-10 mg twice daily. This clone was seen only a few times. The V and J genes are TRBV27 and TRBJ2-7, with 11 bases aligning to TRBD2. The material sequenced was CD8+ T cells sorted from blood, taken at week 4, from a patient treated with tofacitinib. The receptor was derived from a human donor with alopecia areata. CDR3 in DNA: TGTGCCAGCAGTGAAGAACTAGCGGGAGTCTACGAGCAGTACTTC. Amino acids: CASSEELAGVYEQYF.